The table lists the clone carrying this TCR beta chain with a few counts. Its target is unknown. TCRdb called the 5' RACE reads again in MiXCR, with one record for every CDR3 protein. This table holds 1.5 million to 2 million distinct CDR3 sequences, roughly a third found once. This entry comes from a study of identical twins. Overall study results and limits: The study found weaker excess twin sharing in beta out-of-frame sequences.

Germline CDR1 and CDR2: SNHLY and FYNNEI. Trimming took 3 bases from V and 5 from J, leaving 11 bases between them. The CDR3 runs to 14 residues. Sequencing input: cord blood. V and J are TRBV2 and TRBJ1-5; possibly TRBD1 for D (6 bases). The receptor comes from a newborn girl in good health. This chain's CDR3 is CASSEGNRDQPQHF. DNA of the CDR3: TGTGCCAGCAGTGAGGGCAACAGGGATCAGCCCCAGCATTTT. The complete variable domain, with remaining parts taken from reference TRBV2 and TRBJ1-5, reads EPEVTQTPSHQVTQMGQEVILRCVPISNHLYFYWYRQILGQKVEFLVSFYNNEISEKSEIFDDQFSVERPDGSNFTLKIRSTKLEDSAMYFCASSEGNRDQPQHFGDGTRLSIL.